The TCR beta chain described here comes from a study of T cells in Graves' hyperthyroidism and ophthalmopathy. Many counts were recorded for this clonotype. Its antigen is as yet unknown. Regions amplified from RNA transcripts were the TCR beta CDR3 regions. HTBI primers were employed in a first-round RT-PCR of the TCR CDR3. MiXCR, applied by TCRdb to the multiplex PCR reads, yields one record per CDR3 protein. The repertoire holds roughly 38,000 distinct CDR3 sequences, with roughly 50% as singletons. The germline V gene encodes CDR1 DFQATT and CDR2 SNEGSKA (reference sequence). The CDR3 totals 12 residues. The V end lost 7 bases, the J end lost 5 bases, and 14 bases lay between the germline ends. Study-wide points: Ophthalmopathy onset followed model prediction by a median approximately six months.

The receptor was derived from a woman between 45 and 60 years old with Graves' hyperthyroidism that later progressed to Graves' ophthalmopathy. The chain uses TRBV20-1 and TRBJ1-2; a weak D match, TRBD1 (6 bases). The sequenced material came from blood. The CDR3 reads CSVVTGIYGYTF. CDR3 DNA sequence: TGCAGTGTTGTGACAGGAATATATGGCTACACCTTC.